The clone carrying this T cell receptor beta chain was counted only a few times. Antigen: not known. This entry is derived from a study of response to subunit inactivated influenza vaccine. MiXCR, run by TCRdb on the RT-PCR reads, gives a single entry per CDR3 protein. In the table there are 860,000 or so distinct CDR3 sequences, 21% of which are singletons. Study results and limitations: Every seasonal influenza vaccination brings in few new T cells, the authors suggested.

This material consisted of PBMCs from blood, taken more than 4 days after vaccination. The receptor comes from a man aged 45-60 years who received an inactivated influenza vaccine.

The CDR3 coding sequence is TGTGCCAGCAGCCGTAGCGGGAGGGCCTGGGATACGCAGTATTTT. Translation: CASSRSGRAWDTQYF. The V gene is TRBV5-6, the J gene TRBJ2-3; 11 nucleotides match TRBD2. J lost 6 bases, V lost 4 bases, and 7 bases had no gene match. Germline V lookup: CDR1 SGHDT, CDR2 YYEEEE. The CDR3 has 15 residues.